A selection of T cell receptor beta chains follows, all from one sample in a study of T-cell memory formation after mild COVID-19. Using its own MiXCR run on the 5' RACE reads, TCRdb lists one record per CDR3 protein. The sample includes nearly 350,000 distinct CDR3 sequences, about an eighth of them seen just once. Sequenced input: PBMCs or a T cell subset sorted from them (not recorded which). Receptors originate from a man aged 18 to 30 who had mild COVID-19 (a few samples of this study predate the infection). Cell type and time point are not known. Each CDR3 is given with its conserved first and last residue.

j_call v_call cdr3_aa
TRBJ1-2 TRBV12-3/TRBV12-4 CASSRPGQGLAGYTF
TRBJ2-1 TRBV5-1 CASSSVGTGYNEQFF
TRBJ2-3 TRBV5-4 CASSPAGGGYTDTQYF
TRBJ2-5 TRBV5-5 CASSFWRGKETQYF
TRBJ2-5 TRBV19 CASGLRLAGSETQYF
TRBJ1-3 TRBV20-1 CSARAPLSGNTIYF
TRBJ1-1 TRBV19 CASSDRGRLNTEAFF
TRBJ2-3 TRBV4-3 CASSRTSGGLDTQYF
TRBJ2-1 TRBV25-1 CASSEMESSYNEQFF
TRBJ2-3 TRBV6-5 CASSYGGATDTQYF
TRBJ1-5 TRBV20-1 CSARDPWGNQPQHF
TRBJ1-2 TRBV12-3/TRBV12-4 CASSGAAGYTF
TRBJ2-2 TRBV24-1 CATSAVRTERPGELFF
TRBJ2-5 TRBV11-2 CASSLATSGRGTQYF
TRBJ2-1 TRBV9 CASSVGRQGIDEQFF
TRBJ2-1 TRBV5-1 CASSLRGGYNEQFF
TRBJ1-5 TRBV7-8 CASSSGTYSNQPQHF
TRBJ2-1 TRBV5-1 CASSVNRGGSNNEQFF
TRBJ2-7 TRBV29-1 CSVRPTLSYEQYF
TRBJ1-4 TRBV6-2/TRBV6-3 CASSYSISTPDTTNEKLFF
TRBJ1-1 TRBV7-2 CASSRRGGQGAEAFF
TRBJ1-1 TRBV5-1 CASSGLAGNTEAFF
TRBJ2-1 TRBV7-6 CASGPDSSSYNEQFF
TRBJ2-7 TRBV6-5 CASSYSNPRGGYEQYF
TRBJ1-6 TRBV7-9 CASSQGGLNSPLHF
TRBJ2-1 TRBV7-9 CASSLVDGGTYNEQFF
TRBJ2-5 TRBV4-3 CASSQGRRGGETQYF
TRBJ1-6 TRBV20-1 CSAISDSGWNSPLHF
TRBJ1-2 TRBV30 CAWSVNYGYTF
TRBJ1-1 TRBV6-5 CASSPNYDMNTEAFF
TRBJ2-3 TRBV24-1 CATSGRGLAGRTDTQYF
TRBJ1-2 TRBV6-5 CASRGMGDYGYTF
TRBJ2-5 TRBV14 CASQTSARETQYF
TRBJ1-2 TRBV5-6 CASSLGPLLQVYGYTF
TRBJ1-1 TRBV7-9 CASSYRDRGPANTEAFF
TRBJ2-5 TRBV7-2 CASSLVGGSPQYF
TRBJ2-3 TRBV4-3 CASSQEDPLAGPDTQYF
TRBJ2-1 TRBV12-3/TRBV12-4 CASSSLDRVNEQFF
TRBJ1-5 TRBV20-1 CSARDPLGGHQPQHF
TRBJ2-1 TRBV6-4 CASSDTDSGSSYNEQFF
TRBJ2-5 TRBV6-2/TRBV6-3 CASRVRGPQETQYF
TRBJ1-1 TRBV4-3 CASREAFF
TRBJ2-3 TRBV11-2 CASSPESQSTDTQYF
TRBJ2-2 TRBV7-7 CASSPDRVYTGELFF
TRBJ1-2 TRBV15 CATSRDPGTATF
TRBJ2-7 TRBV25-1 CASSEQEAYEQYF
TRBJ2-3 TRBV7-2 CASSWGSGTDTQYF
TRBJ1-5 TRBV2 CAGRTEGNQPQHF
TRBJ1-2 TRBV4-3 CASSQEISRGYYGYTF
TRBJ1-1 TRBV6-6 CASSYWVRATEAFF